Following are 29 T cell receptor beta chains from one sample sequenced in a study of persistence of HIV-infected CD4 T cells (TCRdb year 2020). Their specific antigens are unknown. The sample's treatment or condition, from its label and the paper: suppressive antiretroviral therapy. As a nonspecific positive control representing the CD4+ T cell repertoire, cells were stimulated with anti-CD3/anti-CD28 magnetic beads. Sorting of responding CD4+ T cells was based on upregulation of both CD40 ligand and CD69. The immunoSEQ hsTCRB assay version 4 in survey mode was used to sequence TCRbeta repertoires from genomic DNA. TCRdb provides this immuneACCESS table in a form limited to in-frame rearrangements. Some clones are lacking; in checked studies, under half of them reflect an unresolved V gene, and why the rest are absent is not known. This sample has under 45,000 clones in its table, and 89% of those were observed once. The ten largest make up 1% of the sample.

Material: CD4+ T cells sorted from PBMCs after 18-hour stimulation, obtained from a patient who received antiretroviral therapy. The cell subset or site label, read with the paper, signifies: CD40L+CD69+ CD4 T cells responding to anti-CD3/anti-CD28 beads, representing the overall repertoire. These receptors originate from an adult man with HIV who was CMV-seropositive.

J is TRBJ2-2 and V is TRBV5-4, with D perhaps matching TRBD2 (7 bases). V dropped 0 bases and J dropped 5 bases, with 14 bases sitting between them. Germline V gives CDR1 SGHNT, CDR2 YYREEE (reference sequence). This CDR3 region has 16 residues. The CDR3 reads CASSLGGGAGTGELFF. CDR3 DNA sequence: TGTGCCAGCAGCTTGGGAGGGGGGGCCGGAACCGGGGAGCTGTTTTTT.

V and J are TRBV19 and TRBJ2-1; D remains unclear. Germline V gene lookup returns CDR1 LNHDA and CDR2 SQIVND (reference sequence). The ends were cut back, 1 base at V and 5 bases at J, with 9 bases in the middle. The CDR3 is 14 residues long. The CDR3 coding sequence is TGTGCCAGTAGTATAGGACCACAGAACAATGAGCAGTTCTTC. This encodes CASSIGPQNNEQFF.

The gene calls are TRBV28 and TRBJ2-6; D remains ambiguous. Germline V gene lookup returns CDR1 MDHEN and CDR2 SYDVKM. This CDR3 has 14 residues. V was shortened by 4 bases and J by 3 bases, with 7 bases between the two germline ends. CDR3 in DNA: TGTGCCAGCAGTTCTACTGGTGGGGCCAACGTCCTGACTTTC. Translated: CASSSTGGANVLTF.

The chain uses TRBV18 and TRBJ2-1, with 11 bases that match TRBD2. Germline CDR1 is KGHSH and CDR2 is LQKENI. Trimming took 3 bases from V and 4 from J; bases not matched to a gene: 8. This CDR3 region has 17 residues. The DNA of the CDR3 is TGTGCCAGCTCACCCCGGAGTAGCGGGGGGGGATACAATGAGCAGTTCTTC. Amino acids: CASSPRSSGGGYNEQFF.

V is TRBV18 and J is TRBJ1-1; unclear D gene. CDR1 and CDR2 (germline): KGHSH, LQKENI. CDR3 length equals 18 residues. V shed 0 bases and J shed 0 bases, with 17 bases lying between them. CDR3 region: CASSPPRGGREMNTEAFF. CDR3 in DNA: TGTGCCAGCTCACCACCGAGAGGCGGCAGAGAGATGAACACTGAAGCTTTCTTT. The variable domain in full, completed from reference TRBV18 and TRBJ1-1, reads NAGVMQNPRHLVRRRGQEARLRCSPMKGHSHVYWYRQLPEEGLKFMVYLQKENIIDESGMPKERFSAEFPKEGPSILRIQQVVRGDSAAYFCASSPPRGGREMNTEAFFGQGTRLTVV.

The gene calls are TRBV7-9 and TRBJ2-7; the D call may be TRBD1 or TRBD2 (6 bases each). V was shortened by 8 bases and J by 7 bases, with 21 bases between the two germline ends. The CDR3 runs 14 residues. Germline V gene lookup returns CDR1 SEHNR and CDR2 FQNEAQ (reference sequence). CDR3 nucleotides: TGTGCCAGCCTCCCCGGACAGTTGGGAGGTGAGCAGTACTTC. This sequence encodes CASLPGQLGGEQYF.

V usage is TRBV4-2 and J usage is TRBJ1-6, with D maybe TRBD1 (6 bases). Trimming shortened V by 3 bases and J by 9 bases, and 18 bases separated the two germline ends. Per germline, CDR1 LGHNA and CDR2 YNFKEQ. The CDR3 loop spans 16 amino acids. The CDR3 sequence is CASSQLQGGLSSPLHF. As DNA, the CDR3 is TGTGCCAGCAGCCAGCTACAGGGAGGATTAAGTTCACCCCTCCACTTT.

The rearrangement links TRBV28 to TRBJ1-4; D unclear. The CDR3 runs to 14 residues. Trimming took 7 bases from V and 6 from J, leaving 15 bases between them. Germline CDR1 MDHEN, CDR2 SYDVKM. The CDR3 DNA sequence: TGTGCCAGCACCGGACCGTCCCGGTATGAAAAACTGTTTTTT. Translating it yields CASTGPSRYEKLFF.

J is TRBJ1-2 and V is TRBV6-5; D gene unclear. The V gene lost 0 bases and the J gene lost 4 bases, with 12 bases spanning the gap. This CDR3 is built from 15 residues. From germline, CDR1 is MNHEY and CDR2 SVGAGI. The CDR3 nucleotides are TGTGCCAGCAGTTACTCCGCGACAAGGATCTATGGCTACACCTTC. Protein product: CASSYSATRIYGYTF.

The V gene is TRBV19, the J gene TRBJ1-2; D unresolved. Trimming cost V 3 bases and J 5 bases, with 19 bases left between them. CDR1 is LNHDA and CDR2 is SQIVND in the germline V gene (reference sequence). The CDR3 has 16 residues. The CDR3 is CASSIGGQLDSYGYTF. CDR3 DNA sequence: TGTGCCAGTAGTATCGGAGGGCAGCTAGACTCGTATGGCTACACCTTC.

The CDR3 protein is CASSDQRGRNEQYF. DNA of the CDR3: TGCGCCAGCAGTGATCAGCGGGGGAGGAACGAGCAGTACTTC. This chain joins TRBV10-1 and TRBJ2-7, with 8 bases matching TRBD2. The CDR3 covers 14 residues. CDR1 and CDR2 (germline): WNHNN, SYGVQD (reference sequence). V was clipped by 3 bases and J by 5 bases; unmatched bases: 6.

This clone was detected a few times. This chain joins TRBV3-1 (or the pseudogene TRBV3-2) and TRBJ2-7, with no clear D. V lost 10 bases and J lost 5, with 12 bases in between. CDR3 length equals 11 residues. Germline V CDR1 and CDR2: LGHDT, YNNKEL (reference sequence). In DNA form, the CDR3 reads TGTGCCACCGCGACAACCCACGAGCAGTACTTC. This gives the protein CATATTHEQYF.

The chain carries TRBV7-2 and TRBJ1-5; D gene uncertain. There are 13 residues in the CDR3. Trimming pared 5 bases from V and 2 bases from J, leaving 7 bases between. Looked up from germline, CDR1 is SGHTA and CDR2 is FQGNSA. The CDR3 loop is CASSPDGNQPQHF. The CDR3 region has the DNA TGTGCCAGCAGCCCCGACGGCAATCAGCCCCAGCATTTT.

The chain employs TRBV6-6 and TRBJ2-3; TRBD2 matches 10 bases. The CDR3 contains 15 residues. J was trimmed by 2 bases and V by 6 bases; bases with no gene match: 5. The germline gives CDR1 MNHNY, CDR2 SVGAGI (reference sequence). The CDR3 is CASRESGGATDTQYF. In nucleotides, the CDR3 is TGTGCCAGCAGGGAGAGCGGGGGGGCCACAGATACGCAGTATTTT.

The rearrangement uses TRBV28 and TRBJ1-6; possible D gene TRBD1, 5 bases. The CDR3 is 14 amino acids. The V gene's germline CDR1 is MDHEN and CDR2 SYDVKM. Trimming stripped 3 bases from V and 10 bases from J, with 13 bases between. The CDR3 sequence is CASSFREALSPLHF. CDR3 coding DNA: TGTGCCAGCAGTTTCAGGGAAGCTCTATCACCCCTCCACTTT.

The V call is TRBV5-1, the J call TRBJ1-2; 9 nucleotides line up with TRBD1. Germline loops: CDR1 SGHRS, CDR2 YFSETQ. This CDR3 region has 16 residues. V shed 4 bases and J 8 bases; nucleotides not matched to a gene: 15. CDR3 residues: CASSLSAPGTGNGYTF. The CDR3 coding sequence is TGCGCCAGCAGCCTATCGGCCCCCGGGACAGGGAACGGCTACACCTTC.

This chain uses TRBV19 with TRBJ1-5; TRBD1 might be the D (6 bases). Trimming left V 7 bases short and J 4 bases short, with 20 bases between. The CDR3 is made up of 16 amino acids. From germline, CDR1 is LNHDA and CDR2 SQIVND (reference sequence). The CDR3 DNA is TGTGCCAGTACTCTGAGGGGGAGGGGAGGAAATCAGCCCCAGCATTTT. Amino acids: CASTLRGRGGNQPQHF.

The chain recombines TRBV4-2 with TRBJ1-2, with TRBD1 identical over 9 bases. V shed 2 bases, J shed 8 bases, and the junction held 12 bases outside the gene matches. Germline CDR1 LGHNA, CDR2 YNFKEQ. The CDR3 sequence is 16 residues long. This CDR3 is CASSQYEPGTGPGYTF. The CDR3 region has the DNA TGTGCCAGCAGCCAATATGAACCGGGGACAGGGCCGGGCTACACCTTC.

The genes are TRBV7-9 and TRBJ2-2; D gene ambiguous. The CDR3 covers 14 residues. Trimming pared 1 base from V and 3 bases from J, leaving 6 bases between. Germline V gene sequence: CDR1 SEHNR, CDR2 FQNEAQ (reference sequence). The CDR3: CASSLDRDTGELFF. CDR3 DNA sequence: TGTGCCAGCAGCTTAGATCGGGACACCGGGGAGCTGTTTTTT.

The genes are TRBV28 and TRBJ2-6, with D perhaps TRBD2 (5 bases). The V end was cut by 7 bases, the J end by 4 bases, with 20 bases between. The CDR3 is 17 residues long. CDR1 and CDR2 (germline): MDHEN, SYDVKM. CDR3 sequence reads: CASMGVIGGGGANVLTF. CDR3 DNA: TGTGCCAGCATGGGAGTGATCGGCGGAGGCGGGGCCAACGTCCTGACTTTC.

The chain links TRBV3-1 (or the pseudogene TRBV3-2) to TRBJ1-1, with D tentatively TRBD1 (5 bases). The CDR3 contains 14 residues. V shed 1 base and J shed 11 bases, with 17 bases lying between them. Germline-derived CDR1 and CDR2 are LGHDT and YNNKEL (reference sequence). The CDR3 protein is CASSQAHGGSGAFF. Here the CDR3 DNA reads TGTGCCAGCAGCCAAGCCCACGGGGGGAGTGGGGCTTTCTTT.

The chain links TRBV19 to TRBJ1-2; tentative D call: TRBD1 (6 bases). CDR3 length: 14 amino acids. Trimming pared 7 bases from V and 2 bases from J, leaving 14 bases between. In germline, CDR1 is LNHDA, CDR2 SQIVND (reference sequence). The DNA of the CDR3 is TGTGCCAGTACGGACAGCCACACCAACTATGGCTACACCTTC. It yields the protein CASTDSHTNYGYTF. The whole variable domain, remainder taken from reference TRBV19 and TRBJ1-2, is DGGITQSPKYLFRKEGQNVTLSCEQNLNHDAMYWYRQDPGQGLRLIYYSQIVNDFQKGDIAEGYSVSREKKESFPLTVTSAQKNPTAFYLCASTDSHTNYGYTFGSGTRLTVV.

V gene TRBV2 combines with J gene TRBJ1-1; possible D gene TRBD1, 5 bases. The germline V and J ends were trimmed by 6 bases and 1 base, with 9 bases remaining between them. Germline assignment: CDR1 SNHLY and CDR2 FYNNEI. The CDR3 consists of 13 residues. CDR3: CASSSDRNTEAFF. The CDR3, as DNA: TGTGCCAGCAGCTCAGACAGGAACACTGAAGCTTTCTTT.

This clone turned up a few times. This sequence joins TRBV29-1 and TRBJ1-2, with D possibly TRBD1 on 6 matching bases. Between the trimmed V and J ends, which lost 7 bases and 0 bases, there was a span of 15 bases. Germline V gives CDR1 SQVTM, CDR2 ANQGSEA. The CDR3 contains 14 residues. This CDR3 reads CSAGERDTNYGYTF. CDR3 bases: TGCAGCGCTGGAGAACGGGACACTAACTATGGCTACACCTTC.

The rearrangement joins TRBV18 to TRBJ1-4, with 7 bases fitting TRBD1. Germline V gene lookup returns CDR1 KGHSH and CDR2 LQKENI. This CDR3 is built from 17 residues. V lost 4 bases and J lost 7; bases outside the gene matches: 15. The CDR3 sequence: CASSRAGGATDGEKLFF. CDR3 sequence (DNA): TGTGCCAGCTCACGAGCAGGGGGGGCCACCGACGGTGAAAAACTGTTTTTT.

The chain joins TRBV11-2 to TRBJ1-4, with 7 bases matching TRBD1. The CDR3 is 15 residues long. V lost 0 bases to trimming and J lost 10 bases; unmatched junction nucleotides: 8. Germline V lookup: CDR1 SGHAT, CDR2 FQNNGV. The CDR3 region has the DNA TGTGCCAGCAGCTTAGAGGCAGGGGGACCAGGAAAACTGTTTTTT. Translation: CASSLEAGGPGKLFF.

The chain is built from TRBV6-5 and TRBJ2-3; D not resolved. Between the trimmed V and J ends, which lost 6 bases and 6 bases, there was a span of 19 bases. The germline V gene has CDR1 MNHEY and CDR2 SVGAGI. The CDR3 sequence is 15 residues long. CDR3 loop: CASSLSAVQVDTQYF. In nucleotides, the CDR3 is TGTGCCAGCAGCCTCTCCGCGGTTCAGGTGGATACGCAGTATTTT.

This clone showed up just once. The CDR3 sequence: CASSDLGGRGNIQYF. The CDR3, as DNA: TGTGCCAGTAGTGATCTTGGAGGTAGGGGAAACATTCAGTACTTC. The V gene is TRBV19, the J gene TRBJ2-4; D is possibly TRBD1 or TRBD2 (5 bases each). V lost 5 bases and J 6 bases, leaving 17 bases between the germline ends. Germline lookup yields CDR1 LNHDA and CDR2 SQIVND (reference sequence). This CDR3 contains 15 residues.

This clone was detected only once. The rearrangement joins TRBV11-3 to TRBJ2-1; D may be TRBD1 (6 bases). The length of the CDR3 is 16 residues. Germline CDR1 is SGHNT and CDR2 is YENEEA. Deletions cut 2 bases from V and 7 bases from J, with 18 bases between. CDR3 sequence (DNA): TGTGCCAGCAGCTTAAAGTCTACAGGGTGGGGGAATGAGCAGTTCTTC. It is translated as CASSLKSTGWGNEQFF.